What follows describes a single TCR beta chain. Its antigen remains unidentified. TCRdb re-derived calls from the 5' RACE reads in MiXCR, one entry per CDR3 protein. The sample has about 330,000 distinct CDR3 sequences, 8.1% seen once. The sample originates from a study of T cells after yellow fever vaccination. As for the study in general: It was SMART-Seq v4 Ultra Low Input that prepared the fractions with low cell numbers.

Overall study findings and caveats: Most clones from primary vaccination resurfaced after the booster (around 95% CD4, over 85% CD8). On re-exposure, the response was weaker but peaked faster, at day 5 versus 15.

Germline CDR1 and CDR2: KGHDR and SFDVKD. CDR3 length: 13 residues. With V trimmed by 7 bases and J by 3 bases, 0 bases remained unmatched. Here the sequenced sample was PBMCs, taken about 41 days after the first yellow fever vaccination. The chain uses TRBV24-1 and TRBJ2-3, with 10 bases that match TRBD1. The TCR comes from a man between 18 and 29 years old who received the YFV17D yellow fever vaccine. CDR3 sequence reads: CATRDRGTDTQYF. The CDR3 coding sequence is TGTGCCACCAGGGACAGGGGGACAGATACGCAGTATTTT.